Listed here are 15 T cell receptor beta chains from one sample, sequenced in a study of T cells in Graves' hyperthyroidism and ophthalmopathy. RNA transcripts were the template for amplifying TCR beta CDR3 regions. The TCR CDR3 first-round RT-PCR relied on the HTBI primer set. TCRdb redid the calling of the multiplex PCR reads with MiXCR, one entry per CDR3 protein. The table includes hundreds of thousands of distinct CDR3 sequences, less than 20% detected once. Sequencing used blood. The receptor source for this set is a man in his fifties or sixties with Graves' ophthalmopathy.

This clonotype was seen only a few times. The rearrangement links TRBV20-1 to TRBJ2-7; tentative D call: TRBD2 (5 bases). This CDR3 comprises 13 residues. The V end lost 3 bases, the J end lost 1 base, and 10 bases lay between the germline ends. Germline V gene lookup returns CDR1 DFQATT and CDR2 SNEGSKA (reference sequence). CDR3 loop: CSASLSGSYEQYF. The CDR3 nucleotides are TGCAGTGCTAGCCTAAGCGGTTCCTACGAGCAGTACTTC.

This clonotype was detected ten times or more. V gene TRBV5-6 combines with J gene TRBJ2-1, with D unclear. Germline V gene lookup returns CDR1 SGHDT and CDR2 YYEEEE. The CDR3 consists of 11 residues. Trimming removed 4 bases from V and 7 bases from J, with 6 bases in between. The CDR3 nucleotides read TGTGCCAGCAGCCCTAGTAATGAGCAGTTCTTC. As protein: CASSPSNEQFF.

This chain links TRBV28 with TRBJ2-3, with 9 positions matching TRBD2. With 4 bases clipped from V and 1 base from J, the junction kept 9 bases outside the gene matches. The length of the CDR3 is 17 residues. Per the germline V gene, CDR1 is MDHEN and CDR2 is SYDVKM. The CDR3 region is CASSSYRASGGTDTQYF. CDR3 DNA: TGTGCCAGCAGTTCCTACAGGGCTAGCGGGGGCACAGATACGCAGTATTTT.

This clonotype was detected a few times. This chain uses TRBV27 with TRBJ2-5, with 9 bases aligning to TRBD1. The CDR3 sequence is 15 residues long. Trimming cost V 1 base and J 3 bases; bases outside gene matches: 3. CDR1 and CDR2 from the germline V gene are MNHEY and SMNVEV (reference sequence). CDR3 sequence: CASSLLTGGKETQYF. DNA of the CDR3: TGTGCCAGCAGTTTATTAACAGGGGGCAAAGAGACCCAGTACTTC.

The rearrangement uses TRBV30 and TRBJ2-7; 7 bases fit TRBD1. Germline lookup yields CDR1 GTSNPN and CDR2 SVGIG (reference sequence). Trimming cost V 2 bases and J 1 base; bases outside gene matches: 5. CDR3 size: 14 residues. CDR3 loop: CAWSMGQPSYEQYF. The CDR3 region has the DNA TGTGCCTGGAGTATGGGACAGCCTTCCTACGAGCAGTACTTC. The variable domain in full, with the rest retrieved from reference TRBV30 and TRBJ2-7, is SQTIHQWPATLVQPVGSPLSLECTVEGTSNPNLYWYRQAAGRGLQLLFYSVGIGQISSEVPQNLSASRPQDRQFILSSKKLLLSDSGFYLCAWSMGQPSYEQYFGPGTRLTVT.

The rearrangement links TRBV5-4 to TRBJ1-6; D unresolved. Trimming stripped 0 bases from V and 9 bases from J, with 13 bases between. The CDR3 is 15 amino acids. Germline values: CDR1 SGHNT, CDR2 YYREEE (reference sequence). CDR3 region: CASSLDVPGSSPLHF. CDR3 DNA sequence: TGTGCCAGCAGCTTGGACGTCCCAGGTTCTTCACCCCTCCACTTT. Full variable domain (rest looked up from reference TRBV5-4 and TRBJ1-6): ETGVTQSPTHLIKTRGQQVTLRCSSQSGHNTVSWYQQALGQGPQFIFQYYREEENGRGNFPPRFSGLQFPNYSSELNVNALELDDSALYLCASSLDVPGSSPLHFGNGTRLTVT.

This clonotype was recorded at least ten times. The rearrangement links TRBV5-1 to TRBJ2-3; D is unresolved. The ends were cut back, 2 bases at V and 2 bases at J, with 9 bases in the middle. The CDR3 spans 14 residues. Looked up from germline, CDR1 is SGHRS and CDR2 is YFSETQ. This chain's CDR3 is CASSFVQPTDTQYF. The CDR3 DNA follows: TGCGCCAGCAGCTTCGTACAGCCCACAGATACGCAGTATTTT.

The CDR3 reads CASSQATGSGNTIYF. The DNA for the CDR3 is TGTGCCAGCAGCCAAGCGACAGGGTCAGGAAACACCATATATTTT. The V and J genes are TRBV3-1 and TRBJ1-3, with TRBD1 identical over 7 bases. The CDR3 is 15 residues long. V shed 1 base and J 4 bases; nucleotides not matched to a gene: 4. The germline V gene encodes CDR1 LGHDT and CDR2 YNNKEL (reference sequence).

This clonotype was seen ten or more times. The CDR3 sequence is CASRLQPRAGGRVGFYNEQFF. The CDR3 bases are TGTGCCAGCAGACTTCAACCCCGAGCGGGAGGGCGGGTTGGTTTTTACAATGAGCAGTTCTTC. This sequence joins TRBV2 and TRBJ2-1, with 10 positions matching TRBD2. This CDR3 spans 21 amino acids. The germline V gene encodes CDR1 SNHLY and CDR2 FYNNEI. After removal of 6 bases from V and 4 bases from J, the junction contained 24 bases not matched to a gene.

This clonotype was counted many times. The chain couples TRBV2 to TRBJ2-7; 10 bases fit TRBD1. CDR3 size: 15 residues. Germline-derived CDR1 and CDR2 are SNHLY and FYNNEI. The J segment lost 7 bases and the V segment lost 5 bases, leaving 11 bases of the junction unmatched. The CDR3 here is CASSPGGQGLGEQYF. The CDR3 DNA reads TGTGCCAGCAGTCCCGGGGGACAGGGGTTGGGTGAGCAGTACTTC.

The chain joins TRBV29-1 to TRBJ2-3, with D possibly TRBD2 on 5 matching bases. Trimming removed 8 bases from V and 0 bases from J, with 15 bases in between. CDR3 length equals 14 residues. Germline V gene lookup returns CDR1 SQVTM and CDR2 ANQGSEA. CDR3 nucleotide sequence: TGCAGCATTTTAGCGTGGGCTAGCACAGATACGCAGTATTTT. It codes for CSILAWASTDTQYF.

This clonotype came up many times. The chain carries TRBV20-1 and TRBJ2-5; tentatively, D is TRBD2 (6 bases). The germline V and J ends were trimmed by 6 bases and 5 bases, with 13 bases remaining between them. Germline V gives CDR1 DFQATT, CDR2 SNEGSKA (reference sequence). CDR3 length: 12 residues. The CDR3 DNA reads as TGCAGTGCCCCACTAGCTGGGGAGACCCAGTACTTC. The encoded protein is CSAPLAGETQYF.

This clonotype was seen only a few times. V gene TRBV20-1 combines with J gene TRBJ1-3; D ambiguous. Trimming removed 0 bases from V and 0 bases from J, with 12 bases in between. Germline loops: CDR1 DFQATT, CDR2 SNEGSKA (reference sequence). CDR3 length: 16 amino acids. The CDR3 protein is CSARDNKGLSGNTIYF. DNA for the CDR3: TGCAGTGCTAGAGATAATAAGGGTCTCTCTGGAAACACCATATATTTT.

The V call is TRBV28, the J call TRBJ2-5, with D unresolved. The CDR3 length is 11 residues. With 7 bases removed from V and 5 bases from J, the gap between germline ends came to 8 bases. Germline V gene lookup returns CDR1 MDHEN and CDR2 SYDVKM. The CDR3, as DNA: TGTGCCAGCACCGTGGAGGAGACCCAGTACTTC. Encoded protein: CASTVEETQYF.

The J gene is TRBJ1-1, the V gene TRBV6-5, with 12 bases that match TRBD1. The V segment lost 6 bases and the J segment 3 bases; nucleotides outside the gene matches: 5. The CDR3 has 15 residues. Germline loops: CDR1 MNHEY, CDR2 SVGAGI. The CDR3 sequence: CASRDGTGGDTEAFF. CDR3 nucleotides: TGTGCCAGCAGAGACGGGACAGGGGGCGACACTGAAGCTTTCTTT.